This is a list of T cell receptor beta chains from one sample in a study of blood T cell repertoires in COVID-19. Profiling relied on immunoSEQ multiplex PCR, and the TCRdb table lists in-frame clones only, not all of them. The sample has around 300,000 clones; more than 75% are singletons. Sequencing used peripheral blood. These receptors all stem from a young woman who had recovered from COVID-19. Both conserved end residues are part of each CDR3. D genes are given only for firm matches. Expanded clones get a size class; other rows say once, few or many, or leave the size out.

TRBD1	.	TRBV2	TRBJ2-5	TGTGCCAGCAGTTGGGACAGGGCGGAAGAGACCCAGTACTTC	CASSWDRAEETQYF
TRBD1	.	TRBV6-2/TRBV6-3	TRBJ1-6	TGTGCCAGCAGTTACTCCCACACAGGGGGCGAGGATTCACCCCTCCACTTT	CASSYSHTGGEDSPLHF
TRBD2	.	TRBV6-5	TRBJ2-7	TGTGCCAGCAGACCGGGACTAGCCCTATACGAGCAGTACTTC	CASRPGLALYEQYF
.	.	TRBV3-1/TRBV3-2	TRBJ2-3	TGTGCCAGCAGCCAATACGCCTACGGGACTCTGAGCACAGATACGCAGTATTTT	CASSQYAYGTLSTDTQYF
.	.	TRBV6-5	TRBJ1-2	TGTGCCAGCAGTCCCCTCGGGGTTTACGGCTACACCTTC	CASSPLGVYGYTF
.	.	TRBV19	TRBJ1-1	TGTGCCAGTTCACACCGAAACACTGAAGCTTTCTTT	CASSHRNTEAFF
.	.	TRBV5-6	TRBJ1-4	TGTGCCAGCAGCCCAGATGGAGTAACTAATGAAAAACTGTTTTTT	CASSPDGVTNEKLFF
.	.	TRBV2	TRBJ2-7	TGTGCCAGCAGGCGGGACTCCCCCCTCTCCTACGAGCAGTACTTC	CASRRDSPLSYEQYF
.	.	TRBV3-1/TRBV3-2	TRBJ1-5	TGTGCCAGCAGCCAAGGTCGAAGTCTCGCGCAGCCCCAGCATTTT	CASSQGRSLAQPQHF
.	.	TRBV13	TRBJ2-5	TGTGCCAGCAGCTCTTCCGGCCCTGGGCTCCAAGAGACCCAGTACTTC	CASSSSGPGLQETQYF
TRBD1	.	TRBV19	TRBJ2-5	TGTGCCAGTAGTGTAACAGGGGCCCGGGAGACCCAGTACTTC	CASSVTGARETQYF
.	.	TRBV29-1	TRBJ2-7	TGCAGCGTTGAAGATCCATTCGAGTCCTCCTACGAGCAGTACTTC	CSVEDPFESSYEQYF
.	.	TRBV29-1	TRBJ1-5	TGCAGCGTGCAGGGAAGCAATCAGCCCCAGCATTTT	CSVQGSNQPQHF
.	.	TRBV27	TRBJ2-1	TGTGCCAGCAGTTTATTAGGAGGACAGAGCTACAATGAGCAGTTCTTC	CASSLLGGQSYNEQFF
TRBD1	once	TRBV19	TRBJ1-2	TGTGCCAGTAGCGAGGGACAGTCTATGAACTATGGCTACACCTTC	CASSEGQSMNYGYTF
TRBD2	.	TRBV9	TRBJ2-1	TGTGCCAGCAGCCCCCAGGGACTAGCATACAATGAGCAGTTCTTC	CASSPQGLAYNEQFF
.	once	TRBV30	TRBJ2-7	TGTGCCTGGAGCCCTTTTGCACCTCGGGTCGAGCAGTACTTC	CAWSPFAPRVEQYF
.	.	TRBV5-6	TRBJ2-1	TGTGCCAGCAGCTTCTCCAGCTCCTACAATGAGCAGTTCTTC	CASSFSSSYNEQFF
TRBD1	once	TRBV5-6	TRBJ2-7	TGTGCCAGCAGCGGGGGGACAGGCCGACAGTACTTC	CASSGGTGRQYF
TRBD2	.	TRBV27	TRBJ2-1	TGTGCCAGCGCCCTGGGACTAGCGGGGGTGGAGTTCTTC	CASALGLAGVEFF
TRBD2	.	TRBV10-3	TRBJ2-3	TGTGCCATCAGTAGCGGGACCGGGTGGGGGGATACGCAGTATTTT	CAISSGTGWGDTQYF
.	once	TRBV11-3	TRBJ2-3	TGTGCCAGCAGCTCCAACACAGATACGCAGTATTTT	CASSSNTDTQYF
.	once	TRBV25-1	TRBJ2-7	TGTGCCAGCAGTTTAACGGGTTCCTACGAGCAGTACTTC	CASSLTGSYEQYF
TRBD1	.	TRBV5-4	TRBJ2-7	TGTGCCAGCAGCTTGGCCATAGGGGGCGCGTACGAGCAGTACTTC	CASSLAIGGAYEQYF
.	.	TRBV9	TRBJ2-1	TGTGCCAGCAGCGAACAGGGACGGCAAATGAAGCAGTTCTTC	CASSEQGRQMKQFF
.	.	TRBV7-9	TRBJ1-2	TGTGCCAGCAGCCTTATGGGGTCGGGAGCCGCTAACTATGGCTACACCTTC	CASSLMGSGAANYGYTF
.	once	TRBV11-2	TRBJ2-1	TGTGCCAGCAGCTCCCTGACGGGGGAGAGGGTCTACAATGAGCAGTTCTTC	CASSSLTGERVYNEQFF
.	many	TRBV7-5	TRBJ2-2	TGTGCCAGAAGCTTAATGGGGAGGGAAGCGAACACCGGGGAGCTGTTTTTT	CARSLMGREANTGELFF
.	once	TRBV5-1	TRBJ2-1	TGCGCCAGCAGCTTGGAGGCAGGGTCGGTAAATGAGCAGTTCTTC	CASSLEAGSVNEQFF
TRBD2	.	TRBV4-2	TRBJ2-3	TGTGCCAGCAGCCAGGCTAGCGGGGGTTCAAATACGCAGTATTTT	CASSQASGGSNTQYF
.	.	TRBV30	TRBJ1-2	TGTGCCGCCGGGGAAAGCTATGGCTACACCTTC	CAAGESYGYTF
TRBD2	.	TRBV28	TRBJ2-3	TGTGCCAGCAGTTTGGGACTAGCGGGAGCGGAAGATACGCAGTATTTT	CASSLGLAGAEDTQYF
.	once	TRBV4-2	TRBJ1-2	TGTGCCAGCAGCCGCAGGGGAAGCTATGGCTACACCTTC	CASSRRGSYGYTF
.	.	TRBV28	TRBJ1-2	TGTGCCAGCAGTTTATTAGGGGTTTCCTATGGCTACACCTTC	CASSLLGVSYGYTF
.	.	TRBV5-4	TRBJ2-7	TGTGCCAGCAGCCGTGACTACTACGAGCAGTACTTC	CASSRDYYEQYF
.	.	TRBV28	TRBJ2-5	TGTGCCACCTCGAGTTCTTCTACCCAAGAGACCCAGTACTTC	CATSSSSTQETQYF